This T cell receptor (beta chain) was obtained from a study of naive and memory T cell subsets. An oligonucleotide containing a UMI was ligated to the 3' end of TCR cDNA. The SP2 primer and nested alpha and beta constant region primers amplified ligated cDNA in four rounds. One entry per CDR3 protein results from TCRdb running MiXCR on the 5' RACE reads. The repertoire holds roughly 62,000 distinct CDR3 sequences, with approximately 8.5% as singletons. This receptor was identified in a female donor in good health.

The CDR3 nucleotides read TGTGCCACTAAGTCTTGGTCTTACAATGAGCAGTTCTTC. It encodes CATKSWSYNEQFF. The V gene is TRBV6-5, the J gene TRBJ2-1; D gene uncertain. The CDR3 length is 13 residues. CDR1 and CDR2 from the germline V gene are MNHEY and SVGAGI. V was pared by 10 bases and J by 4 bases, with 14 bases between.